Listed here are 30 T cell receptor beta chains from one sample, sequenced in a study of T cell repertoires in cytomegalovirus infection. Each CDR3 protein gets one entry after TCRdb re-called the reads with MiXCR. The sample lists about 210,000 distinct CDR3 sequences; about 5.9% were seen once. Sequenced: PBMCs. The origin of the receptors is a human donor in good health (CMV status not recorded). Some clones in this sample may be carry-over from other donors' samples.

This clonotype was picked up many times. V and J are TRBV19 and TRBJ2-1; 7 bases agree with TRBD1. The germline gives CDR1 LNHDA, CDR2 SQIVND (reference sequence). The trim removed 6 bases at V and 5 bases at J, leaving 10 bases unmatched. This CDR3 is 15 amino acids long. The CDR3 nucleotides are TGTGCCAGTAGCCGGACAGGCTGGGCCGACAATGAGCAGTTCTTC. Its protein is CASSRTGWADNEQFF. The whole variable domain, filled in from reference TRBV19 and TRBJ2-1, reads DGGITQSPKYLFRKEGQNVTLSCEQNLNHDAMYWYRQDPGQGLRLIYYSQIVNDFQKGDIAEGYSVSREKKESFPLTVTSAQKNPTAFYLCASSRTGWADNEQFFGPGTRLTVL.

This clonotype was observed many times. This chain connects TRBV28 to TRBJ1-5; D gene ambiguous. The CDR3 loop spans 14 amino acids. Germline V gives CDR1 MDHEN, CDR2 SYDVKM. V was clipped by 6 bases and J by 7 bases, with 16 bases between them. The CDR3 DNA follows: TGTGCCAGCAGCCCCGACTCCGTTGGCCAGCCCCAGCATTTT. Translated, it gives CASSPDSVGQPQHF. The full variable domain, in which reference TRBV28 and TRBJ1-5 provide the parts outside the CDR3, is DVKVTQSSRYLVKRTGEKVFLECVQDMDHENMFWYRQDPGLGLRLIYFSYDVKMKEKGDIPEGYSVSREKKERFSLILESASTNQTSMYLCASSPDSVGQPQHFGDGTRLSIL.

The J gene is TRBJ1-1, the V gene TRBV3-1; D unclear. Trimming pared 7 bases from V and 0 bases from J, leaving 15 bases between. CDR3 length: 15 amino acids. The V gene's germline CDR1 is LGHDT and CDR2 YNNKEL (reference sequence). CDR3 sequence: CASNQITSMNTEAFF. The CDR3 coding sequence is TGTGCCAGCAACCAGATCACGAGCATGAACACTGAAGCTTTCTTT.

This clonotype came up many times. V is TRBV7-8 and J is TRBJ1-1; 12 bases are a match to TRBD1. CDR1 is SGHVS, CDR2 FQNEAQ, per germline. The CDR3 has 15 amino acids. J gave up 9 bases and V 5 bases, and 10 bases lay outside the gene matches. The CDR3 is CASSQTSGTGGKAFF. CDR3 DNA: TGTGCCAGCAGCCAGACTTCAGGGACAGGGGGCAAAGCTTTCTTT.

This clonotype was seen at least ten times. The V and J genes are TRBV28 and TRBJ1-2; 10 positions agree with TRBD1. V lost 5 bases, J lost 6 bases, and 12 bases stayed unmatched. CDR3 length equals 16 residues. Germline V gene data show CDR1 as MDHEN and CDR2 as SYDVKM. CDR3 in amino acids: CASSLILSGTGDGYTF. The CDR3, as DNA: TGTGCCAGCAGTCTTATATTATCCGGGACAGGGGATGGCTACACCTTC.

This clonotype was detected ten times or more. The rearrangement links TRBV7-2 to TRBJ1-5; a weak D match, TRBD1 (5 bases). Germline loops: CDR1 SGHTA, CDR2 FQGNSA. Trimming pared 1 base from V and 5 bases from J, leaving 12 bases between. The CDR3 runs 15 residues. The CDR3 spells CASSLGMGGDQPQHF. The CDR3 region has the DNA TGTGCCAGCAGCTTAGGGATGGGAGGGGATCAGCCCCAGCATTTT.

The J gene is TRBJ2-7, the V gene TRBV12-3 or TRBV12-4; no firm D call. Trimming took 6 bases from V and 5 from J, leaving 11 bases between them. This CDR3 contains 12 residues. CDR3 in amino acids: CASSPTRDEQYF. The DNA of the CDR3 is TGTGCCAGCAGCCCCACGAGAGACGAGCAGTACTTC.

This clonotype was seen at least ten times. CDR3 residues: CASSLGDDRRQPQHF. The CDR3 DNA reads TGTGCCAGCAGCTTAGGGGATGATCGGAGGCAGCCCCAGCATTTT. The chain has TRBV7-6 and TRBJ1-5; D is ambiguous. The CDR3 spans 15 residues. The V end lost 1 base, the J end lost 7 bases, and 14 bases lay between the germline ends. The germline V gene has CDR1 SGHVS and CDR2 FNYEAQ.

This clonotype was found many times. The J gene is TRBJ1-2, the V gene TRBV7-2; TRBD1 is a possible D gene (5 bases). Germline assignment: CDR1 SGHTA and CDR2 FQGNSA. V dropped 2 bases and J dropped 7 bases, with 17 bases sitting between them. CDR3 length equals 15 residues. In nucleotides, the CDR3 is TGTGCCAGCAGCTTATTGGGCCATCCTGGGGGTGGCTACACCTTC. It yields the protein CASSLLGHPGGGYTF.

This clonotype was seen ten or more times. The chain employs TRBV11-2 and TRBJ2-7; D may be TRBD1 (8 bases). Trimming removed 5 bases from V and 7 bases from J, with 15 bases in between. Germline CDR1 and CDR2: SGHAT and FQNNGV. The CDR3 is made up of 13 amino acids. The CDR3 reads CASSLQQGGEQYF. The DNA of the CDR3 is TGTGCCAGCAGCCTCCAACAGGGGGGGGAGCAGTACTTC.

The gene calls are TRBV20-1 and TRBJ2-7; D ambiguous. V was shortened by 5 bases and J by 1 base, with 9 bases between the two germline ends. The germline gives CDR1 DFQATT, CDR2 SNEGSKA (reference sequence). The CDR3 is 12 residues long. In DNA form, the CDR3 reads TGCAGTGCTTCTAAGACATCCTACGAGCAGTACTTC. Protein product: CSASKTSYEQYF.

The chain joins TRBV14 to TRBJ1-2; D not certain. Germline V CDR1 and CDR2: SGHDN, FVKESK. The CDR3 runs to 16 residues. Trimming took off 0 bases at V and 6 bases at J, with 17 bases between the two ends. The CDR3 DNA follows: TGTGCCAGCAGCCAAGATACCCTTCGCGACGGCCATGGCTACACCTTC. It is translated as CASSQDTLRDGHGYTF.

This clonotype was picked up many times. The chain recombines TRBV7-2 with TRBJ2-7; no clear D gene. Germline V gene data show CDR1 as SGHTA and CDR2 as FQGNSA. This CDR3 contains 12 residues. Trimming stripped 3 bases from V and 3 bases from J, with 6 bases between. CDR3 residues: CASSLVRYEQYF. The CDR3 DNA reads TGTGCCAGCAGCTTGGTCCGCTACGAGCAGTACTTC.

Ten or more counts support this clonotype. This rearrangement joins TRBV6-5 to TRBJ2-7; D remains ambiguous. Germline CDR1 MNHEY, CDR2 SVGAGI. Trimming stripped 0 bases from V and 0 bases from J, with 12 bases between. CDR3 length equals 16 residues. The CDR3 coding sequence is TGTGCCAGCAGTTACTCTCCAGCAGTTAACTCCTACGAGCAGTACTTC. This sequence encodes CASSYSPAVNSYEQYF.

This clonotype came up many times. CDR3 residues: CASSEGQETQYF. The CDR3 DNA follows: TGTGCCAGCAGTGAAGGCCAAGAGACCCAGTACTTC. V is TRBV2 and J is TRBJ2-5; D call uncertain. The CDR3 contains 12 residues. Germline V gene data show CDR1 as SNHLY and CDR2 as FYNNEI. With 1 base removed from V and 1 base from J, the gap between germline ends came to 1 base.

This clonotype has at least ten counts. CDR3 sequence: CASSLVGALNQPQHF. In DNA form, the CDR3 reads TGTGCCAGCAGTCTTGTCGGGGCTTTGAATCAGCCCCAGCATTTT. The chain is built from TRBV28 and TRBJ1-5; possibly TRBD1 for D (5 bases). There are 15 residues in the CDR3. CDR1 and CDR2 (germline): MDHEN, SYDVKM. Trimming took 5 bases from V and 4 from J, leaving 15 bases between them.

This clonotype was found many times. V gene TRBV7-9 combines with J gene TRBJ2-1; D unresolved. Germline V gene data show CDR1 as SEHNR and CDR2 as FQNEAQ (reference sequence). V was trimmed by 5 bases and J by 12 bases, leaving 17 bases between them. The length of the CDR3 is 13 residues. Written as DNA, the CDR3 is TGTGCCAGCAGCCCCTACCTGGACGGCTGGCAGTTCTTC. Encoded protein: CASSPYLDGWQFF.

This clonotype appeared many times. The CDR3 here is CSAPNSGETSEKLFF. As DNA, the CDR3 is TGCAGTGCCCCGAACTCGGGGGAGACGAGTGAAAAACTGTTTTTT. The chain combines TRBV20-1 with TRBJ1-4, with a weak D call TRBD1 (5 bases). The V end was cut by 6 bases, the J end by 7 bases, with 21 bases between. Germline V CDR1 and CDR2: DFQATT, SNEGSKA (reference sequence). The CDR3 has 15 amino acids.

This clonotype was counted many times. The chain couples TRBV28 to TRBJ2-7; 7 nucleotides match TRBD1. The germline CDR1 and CDR2 sequences are MDHEN and SYDVKM. The J segment lost 0 bases and the V segment lost 6 bases, leaving 8 bases of the junction unmatched. The CDR3 runs to 15 residues. CDR3 sequence: CASSLTGQSSYEQYF. DNA of the CDR3: TGTGCCAGCAGCTTGACAGGGCAAAGCTCCTACGAGCAGTACTTC.

This clonotype showed up many times. The chain couples TRBV7-2 to TRBJ2-3; 7 bases match TRBD1. Germline trimming cut 5 bases from V and 4 bases from J; bases unmatched to any gene: 9. The CDR3 sequence is 15 residues long. Germline V gives CDR1 SGHTA, CDR2 FQGNSA. The CDR3 here is CASSTGTVSADTQYF. The CDR3 nucleotides are TGTGCCAGCAGCACCGGGACAGTTTCCGCAGATACGCAGTATTTT.

Only a few counts were recorded for this clonotype. Written as DNA, the CDR3 is TGCAGTGCTAGAGACGGACAGGGGGTGGACGAGCAGTACTTC. As protein: CSARDGQGVDEQYF. The chain uses TRBV20-1 and TRBJ2-7; 10 nucleotides align to TRBD1. CDR3 length: 14 residues. J was trimmed by 5 bases and V by 0 bases; bases with no gene match: 4. CDR1 DFQATT and CDR2 SNEGSKA come from the germline V gene (reference sequence).

The chain links TRBV13 to TRBJ2-5, with D possibly being TRBD1 (5 bases). V was pared by 0 bases and J by 1 base, with 15 bases between. The V gene's germline CDR1 is PRHDT and CDR2 FYEKMQ (reference sequence). The CDR3 is made up of 17 amino acids. The CDR3 DNA reads as TGTGCCAGCAGCTTAGGAGGGGTGAACACCCGCCAAGAGACCCAGTACTTC. Protein product: CASSLGGVNTRQETQYF. The variable domain in full, completed from reference TRBV13 and TRBJ2-5, reads AAGVIQSPRHLIKEKRETATLKCYPIPRHDTVYWYQQGPGQDPQFLISFYEKMQSDKGSIPDRFSAQQFSDYHSELNMSSLELGDSALYFCASSLGGVNTRQETQYFGPGTRLLVL.

This clonotype appeared many times. The CDR3 DNA reads as TGTGCCAGCAGTTACCAAGCGGGGGGGCCGAACACCGGGGAGCTGTTTTTT. Translation gives CASSYQAGGPNTGELFF. The rearrangement links TRBV6-2 or TRBV6-3 to TRBJ2-2, with 10 bases matching TRBD2. The CDR3 has 17 residues. J gave up 0 bases and V 2 bases, and 3 bases lay outside the gene matches. Germline assignment: CDR1 MNHEY and CDR2 SVGEGT.

This clonotype was observed many times. The chain joins TRBV2 to TRBJ1-2; D is ambiguous. CDR1 SNHLY and CDR2 FYNNEI come from the germline V gene. There are 11 residues in the CDR3. The V and J ends lost 10 bases and 5 bases respectively, with 11 bases between them. This chain's CDR3 is CANIRAYGYTF. CDR3 coding DNA: TGTGCCAACATCCGGGCATATGGCTACACCTTC.

This clonotype was observed a handful of times. The gene calls are TRBV19 and TRBJ2-5, with TRBD2 as a possible D gene (5 bases). Trimming stripped 7 bases from V and 7 bases from J, with 19 bases between. The length of the CDR3 is 14 residues. Germline CDR1 reads LNHDA; CDR2 reads SQIVND (reference sequence). Written as DNA, the CDR3 is TGTGCCAGTAAAGAGGAGGCTGAACGGGGGACCCAGTACTTC. This codes for CASKEEAERGTQYF.

This chain uses TRBV6-2 or TRBV6-3 with TRBJ2-1; 7 positions agree with TRBD2. There are 19 residues in the CDR3. The germline V gene has CDR1 MNHEY and CDR2 SVGEGT. V gave up 0 bases and J gave up 6 bases; unmatched junction bases: 17. CDR3 DNA: TGTGCCAGCAGTTACTCGGAGCGGGAACCAACATATCCTCGCAATGAGCAGTTCTTC. Translated, it gives CASSYSEREPTYPRNEQFF.

For this clonotype: One base away lies a much larger clone, so this may be a sequencing read error. The chain has TRBV5-1 and TRBJ1-1; D is undetermined. The CDR3 has 13 residues. Germline V gene data show CDR1 as SGHRS and CDR2 as YFSETQ. The V and J ends lost 0 bases and 6 bases respectively, with 9 bases between them. This CDR3 is CASSLEDGPEAFF. The CDR3 DNA follows: TGCGCCAGCAGCTTGGAGGACGGGCCTGAAGCTTTCTTT.

This clonotype was counted many times. This chain joins TRBV7-2 and TRBJ2-5; D is ambiguous. The germline V and J ends were trimmed by 2 bases and 3 bases, with 10 bases remaining between them. This CDR3 region has 14 residues. Germline-derived CDR1 and CDR2 are SGHTA and FQGNSA. The CDR3 sequence: CASSLHGAEETQYF. The CDR3 DNA reads as TGTGCCAGCAGCTTACACGGTGCGGAAGAGACCCAGTACTTC.

This clonotype has a count of ten or more. This chain uses TRBV27 with TRBJ1-1; TRBD1 agrees at 8 bases. Trimming cost V 6 bases and J 1 base; bases outside gene matches: 4. CDR3 length: 14 residues. Germline V gene sequence: CDR1 MNHEY, CDR2 SMNVEV (reference sequence). The CDR3 DNA follows: TGTGCCAGCAGGTCGGACAGGGAGAACACTGAAGCTTTCTTT. It encodes CASRSDRENTEAFF.

With regard to this clonotype: A much larger clone lies a single base off, so this may be a read error. This sequence joins TRBV28 and TRBJ2-7; D unresolved. Germline CDR1 and CDR2: MDHEN and SYDVKM. The CDR3 contains 14 residues. Trimming shortened V by 9 bases and J by 2 bases, and 17 bases separated the two germline ends. In DNA form, the CDR3 reads TGTGCCAGAAGTCCGTCATCCGGGCCCTACGAGCAGTACTTC. This gives the protein CARSPSSGPYEQYF. Full variable domain (rest looked up from reference TRBV28 and TRBJ2-7): DVKVTQSSRYLVKRTGEKVFLECVQDMDHENMFWYRQDPGLGLRLIYFSYDVKMKEKGDIPEGYSVSREKKERFSLILESASTNQTSMYLCARSPSSGPYEQYFGPGTRLTVT.